The rows below give T cell receptor beta chains drawn from one sample of a study of radiation and T cells in renal cell carcinoma. Method: immunoSEQ multiplex PCR; TCRdb's copy keeps in-frame clones and lacks some. The repertoire holds about 150,000 clones, with 88% as singletons. The material sequenced was blood, taken from a patient whose treatment included radiotherapy and nephrectomy. These receptors were collected from a woman in her seventies with renal cell carcinoma. The CDR3 runs from the conserved cysteine through the conserved F or W. A D gene is named only where the DNA matches it firmly. Clone size is shown for a subset of rows, as once, few, many or a class of expanded clone.

V gene	clone size	J gene	D gene	CDR3 DNA	CDR3 protein
TRBV5-1	.	TRBJ1-5	.	TGCGCCAGCAGCTTGGAGGGGGTTAGCAATCAGCCCCAGCATTTT	CASSLEGVSNQPQHF
TRBV4-2	.	TRBJ1-1	TRBD1	TGTGCCAGCAGCCCAGAGGGGGAGGGGGCAAGGGGCACTGAAGCTTTCTTT	CASSPEGEGARGTEAFF
TRBV18	.	TRBJ1-5	.	TGTGCCAGCTCACCATTTGACAGCGGCATTCAGCCCCAGCATTTT	CASSPFDSGIQPQHF
TRBV27	.	TRBJ1-5	TRBD1	TGTGCCAGCAGTTTAGGACAGGCGTGGCTTCATCAGCCCCAGCATTTT	CASSLGQAWLHQPQHF
TRBV2	.	TRBJ1-4	.	TGTGCCAGCAAAATAGGCCTGGAAAAACTGTTTTTT	CASKIGLEKLFF
TRBV2	.	TRBJ2-6	.	TGTGCCAGCAGGTCTGGGGCCCTTGGGGCCAACGTCCTGACTTTC	CASRSGALGANVLTF
TRBV7-8	.	TRBJ2-5	TRBD2	TGTGCCAGCAGCCCCGTAGCGGGGGGGAGTTATGGGGAGACCCAGTACTTC	CASSPVAGGSYGETQYF
TRBV29-1	.	TRBJ2-5	.	TGCAGCGTGACCCGGGGAGAGACCCAGTACTTC	CSVTRGETQYF
TRBV30	.	TRBJ2-5	TRBD1	TGTGCCTGGTTACAGGGGGCACGGGAGACCCAGTACTTC	CAWLQGARETQYF
TRBV19	.	TRBJ2-3	.	TGTGCCAGTAGTATAGGAGATACGCAGTATTTT	CASSIGDTQYF
TRBV10-1	.	TRBJ1-1	.	TGCGCCAGCAGTGAGTCGGAGGGCAGGAGGAACACTGAAGCTTTCTTT	CASSESEGRRNTEAFF
TRBV19	.	TRBJ2-7	.	TGTGCCAGTAGGAGGGCGGGTCGTAGCTCCTACGAGCAGTACTTC	CASRRAGRSSYEQYF
TRBV7-7	.	TRBJ2-3	TRBD2	TGTGCTAGCAGCCCGGGAGGGAGCACAGATACGCAGTATTTT	CASSPGGSTDTQYF
TRBV7-2	.	TRBJ2-1	.	TGTGCCAGCAGCACGGACTCCTCCTACAATGAGCAGTTCTTC	CASSTDSSYNEQFF
TRBV7-2	.	TRBJ2-7	.	TGTGCCAGCAGCTTAACCAACCGGCGGAACGAGCAGTACTTC	CASSLTNRRNEQYF
TRBV7-2	.	TRBJ1-5	TRBD1	TGTGCCAGCAGCTCCCGGACAGGAGACAATCAGCCCCAGCATTTT	CASSSRTGDNQPQHF
TRBV4-2	.	TRBJ2-1	TRBD1	TGTGCCAGCAGCCACGCCGGGACAGGGCACCATGAGCAGTTCTTC	CASSHAGTGHHEQFF
TRBV29-1	.	TRBJ1-1	.	TGCAGCGTTCGGTCGGAGAATATGAACACTGAAGCTTTCTTT	CSVRSENMNTEAFF
TRBV6-5	.	TRBJ2-7	.	TGTGCCAGCATTTCAGTCGGGGCTCCCTACGAGCAGTACTTC	CASISVGAPYEQYF
TRBV19	few	TRBJ1-5	.	TGTGCCAGTAGTATTGGACAGCCCGGAGGGGGTTATAGCAATCAGCCCCAGCATTTT	CASSIGQPGGGYSNQPQHF
TRBV10-1	few	TRBJ2-1	.	TGCGCCAGCAGTGTTGGGGGATACAATGAGCAGTTCTTC	CASSVGGYNEQFF
TRBV7-2	.	TRBJ2-7	.	TGTGCCAGCAGCTTCGACAACTACGAGCAGTACTTC	CASSFDNYEQYF
TRBV7-2	.	TRBJ1-1	.	TGTGCCAGCAGCTTAGCCCGGTGGACTGAAGCTTTCTTT	CASSLARWTEAFF
TRBV19	once	TRBJ2-3	TRBD2	TGTGCCAGTAGTATAGGTTCACTAGCGGGGGCCAGCCCAGATACGCAGTATTTT	CASSIGSLAGASPDTQYF
TRBV6-5	.	TRBJ2-1	TRBD1	TGTGCCAGCAGTTTACGGGACAGCTACAATGAGCAGTTCTTC	CASSLRDSYNEQFF
TRBV28	.	TRBJ1-1	.	TGTGCCAGCAGTTTCCTAGAAACTGACGAGGCTTTCTTT	CASSFLETDEAFF
TRBV9	.	TRBJ2-3	.	TGTGCCAGCAGCGTATCTCACAGCCGCACAGATACGCAGTATTTT	CASSVSHSRTDTQYF
TRBV29-1	.	TRBJ2-3	.	TGCAGCGTTGTAATAGGCGGCACAGATACGCAGTATTTT	CSVVIGGTDTQYF
TRBV6-1	.	TRBJ1-1	TRBD1	TGTGCCAGCGGCGGACAGGTAGTTACTGAAGCTTTCTTT	CASGGQVVTEAFF
TRBV7-2	.	TRBJ1-1	.	TGTGCCAGCGGCTCCTTGATGATAAGGAACACTGAAGCTTTCTTT	CASGSLMIRNTEAFF
TRBV6-5	.	TRBJ1-1	TRBD1	TGTGCCAGCAGCACGGGGACAGGGACCACTGAAGCTTTCTTT	CASSTGTGTTEAFF
TRBV30	.	TRBJ2-3	TRBD1	TGTGCCTGGGGGACAGGGGGAACAGATACGCAGTATTTT	CAWGTGGTDTQYF
TRBV5-1	once	TRBJ2-5	.	TGCGCCAGCAGCTTGACAGGAATCCAAGAGACCCAGTACTTC	CASSLTGIQETQYF
TRBV2	.	TRBJ2-3	.	TGTGCCAGCAGTGGGGGGTCCTGGGTAGCGGCGAGCACAGATACGCAGTATTTT	CASSGGSWVAASTDTQYF
TRBV19	.	TRBJ2-7	TRBD1	TGTGCCAGTAGTATAACGACAGGGTACGAGCAGTACTTC	CASSITTGYEQYF
TRBV19	.	TRBJ1-4	.	TGTGCCAGTAGTATTAATGAAAAACTGTTTTTT	CASSINEKLFF
TRBV11-2	.	TRBJ2-1	.	TGTGCCAGCAGCTTTGGGCCGAATGAGCAGTTCTTC	CASSFGPNEQFF
TRBV27	.	TRBJ2-2	.	TGTGCCAGCAGTTTAAGGGTAACCGGGGAGCTGTTTTTT	CASSLRVTGELFF
TRBV7-6	.	TRBJ2-7	.	TGTGCCAGCAGCTCTCGGGACGGTCCCTACGAGCAGTACTTC	CASSSRDGPYEQYF
TRBV7-2	once	TRBJ1-2	.	TGTGCCAGCAGCTTAAGGAGGGGGGTCTATGGCTACACCTTC	CASSLRRGVYGYTF
TRBV5-1	.	TRBJ2-7	TRBD2	TGCGCCAGCGCCGGGCTAGCGGGGGCCTACGAGCAGTACTTC	CASAGLAGAYEQYF
TRBV14	.	TRBJ2-1	.	TGTGCCAGCAGCCAATCAGGGGGGACCTACAATGAGCAGTTCTTC	CASSQSGGTYNEQFF
TRBV7-9	.	TRBJ1-2	TRBD1	TGTGCCAGCAGCCAGGACAGGAACTATGGCTACACCTTC	CASSQDRNYGYTF
TRBV9	.	TRBJ2-3	.	TGTGCCAGCAGCGTAGCACCTGTCACCGATACGCAGTATTTT	CASSVAPVTDTQYF
TRBV15	.	TRBJ1-3	TRBD1	TGTGCCACCAGCAGGGGGACAGGGCAGGGCTCTGGAAACACCATATATTTT	CATSRGTGQGSGNTIYF
TRBV25-1	.	TRBJ2-5	.	TGTGCCAGCAGTGAATTAGGGGTCGGTGAGACCCAGTACTTC	CASSELGVGETQYF
TRBV30	few	TRBJ1-1	.	TGTGCCTGGAGGGGGGGCACTGAAGCTTTCTTT	CAWRGGTEAFF
TRBV7-9	.	TRBJ2-2	TRBD2	TGTGCCAGCAGCTCCCTAACGGGACTAGCGAGAACCGGGGAGCTGTTTTTT	CASSSLTGLARTGELFF
TRBV5-1	.	TRBJ1-1	.	TGCGCCAGCAGCTCCTCCGGGAATCTGAACACTGAAGCTTTCTTT	CASSSSGNLNTEAFF
TRBV6-5	.	TRBJ2-2	TRBD1	TGTGCCAGCACCAATAGGGGGCTCGGCACCGGGGAGCTGTTTTTT	CASTNRGLGTGELFF
TRBV19	few	TRBJ1-1	.	TGTGCCAGTAGTACCTCAGGGAGGGGGACTGAAGCTTTCTTT	CASSTSGRGTEAFF
TRBV29-1	few	TRBJ2-7	.	TGCAGCGTCCGGGGGAGCTCCTACGAGCAGTACTTC	CSVRGSSYEQYF
TRBV9	.	TRBJ2-1	TRBD2	TGTGCCAGCAGCGTAGGTCCCGGAATGGGACTAGCGGAGTACAATGAGCAGTTCTTC	CASSVGPGMGLAEYNEQFF
TRBV5-1	.	TRBJ2-5	TRBD2	TGCGCCAGCAGCTTGGGGGGACTAGCGGGGCAAGAGACCCAGTACTTC	CASSLGGLAGQETQYF
TRBV15	.	TRBJ1-2	.	TGTGCCACCTTCGGCAGGAACTATGGCTACACCTTC	CATFGRNYGYTF
TRBV7-9	.	TRBJ1-5	TRBD1	TGTGCCAGCAGCCCCTCAGGGGGACAAAGCAATCAGCCCCAGCATTTT	CASSPSGGQSNQPQHF
TRBV18	.	TRBJ2-7	.	TGTGCCAGCTCTCCGGGCCAACCCCACTACGAGCAGTACTTC	CASSPGQPHYEQYF